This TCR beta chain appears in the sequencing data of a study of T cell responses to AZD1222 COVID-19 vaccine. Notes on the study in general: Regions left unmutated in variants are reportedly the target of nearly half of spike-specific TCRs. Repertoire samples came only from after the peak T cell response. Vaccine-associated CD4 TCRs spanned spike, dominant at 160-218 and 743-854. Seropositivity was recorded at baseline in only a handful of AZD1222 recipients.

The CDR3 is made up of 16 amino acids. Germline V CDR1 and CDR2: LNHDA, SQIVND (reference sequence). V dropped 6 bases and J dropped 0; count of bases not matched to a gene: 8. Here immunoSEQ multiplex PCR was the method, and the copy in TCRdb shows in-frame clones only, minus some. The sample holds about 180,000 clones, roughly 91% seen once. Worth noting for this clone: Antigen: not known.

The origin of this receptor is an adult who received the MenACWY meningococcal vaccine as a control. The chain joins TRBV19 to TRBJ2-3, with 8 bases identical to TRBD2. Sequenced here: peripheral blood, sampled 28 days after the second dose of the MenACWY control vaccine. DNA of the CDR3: TGTGCCAGTAGAGGCGGGGGGACCACTAGCACAGATACGCAGTATTTT. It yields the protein CASRGGGTTSTDTQYF. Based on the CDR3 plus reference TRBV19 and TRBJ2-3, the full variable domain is DGGITQSPKYLFRKEGQNVTLSCEQNLNHDAMYWYRQDPGQGLRLIYYSQIVNDFQKGDIAEGYSVSREKKESFPLTVTSAQKNPTAFYLCASRGGGTTSTDTQYFGPGTRLTVL.